This passage covers 21 T cell receptor beta chains from one sample sequenced in a study of OX40 agonist ivuxolimab in advanced cancers. The table came from immunoSEQ multiplex PCR; TCRdb's copy has only in-frame clones and leaves some out. The table lists about 36,000 clones, 70% to 80% of them singletons. Sample: CD4+ or CD8+ T cells sorted from blood, taken in a trial of the OX40 agonist ivuxolimab. These receptors were taken from an adult with an advanced solid tumor such as melanoma, head and neck, liver or kidney cancer.

The V and J genes are TRBV7-9 and TRBJ1-1, with a possible D match to TRBD1 (5 bases). CDR1 and CDR2 (germline): SEHNR, FQNEAQ (reference sequence). V dropped 2 bases and J dropped 1 base, with 17 bases sitting between them. The CDR3 length is 17 residues. The CDR3 region has the DNA TGTGCCAGCAGCTTAAAGGGGCTGGGACTGGGGAACACTGAAGCTTTCTTT. Protein product: CASSLKGLGLGNTEAFF.

The rearrangement links TRBV7-9 to TRBJ2-7, with 9 bases fitting TRBD2. Germline CDR1 and CDR2: SEHNR and FQNEAQ (reference sequence). The CDR3 loop spans 16 amino acids. After removal of 5 bases from V and 0 bases from J, the junction contained 8 bases not matched to a gene. The CDR3 is CASSLWTSVISYEQYV. Here the CDR3 DNA reads TGTGCCAGCAGCCTATGGACTAGCGTCATCTCCTACGAGCAGTACGTC.

The V gene is TRBV30, the J gene TRBJ2-3; no definite D call. The CDR3 runs to 12 residues. In germline, CDR1 is GTSNPN, CDR2 SVGIG (reference sequence). V was pared by 1 base and J by 3 bases, with 5 bases between. The CDR3: CAWSEGTDTQYF. The CDR3 region has the DNA TGTGCCTGGAGTGAAGGTACAGATACGCAGTATTTT.

There are a few counts of this clone. The gene calls are TRBV5-6 and TRBJ2-1; TRBD2 is a possible D gene (6 bases). V lost 4 bases to trimming and J lost 3 bases, with 8 bases between them. Germline values: CDR1 SGHDT, CDR2 YYEEEE. This CDR3 has 13 amino acids. Written as DNA, the CDR3 is TGTGCCAGCAGCGCGGGACTCTACAATGAGCAGTTCTTC. It is translated as CASSAGLYNEQFF.

The chain combines TRBV7-8 with TRBJ2-7; the D gene could be TRBD1 or TRBD2 (6 bases each). This CDR3 is 14 amino acids long. In germline, CDR1 is SGHVS, CDR2 FQNEAQ. Trimming removed 4 bases at V and 3 bases at J, with 13 bases between. This chain's CDR3 is CASSYLQGGYEQYF. The CDR3 nucleotides are TGTGCCAGCAGCTACCTACAGGGAGGCTACGAGCAGTACTTC.

The table lists this clone with a count of one. The V and J genes are TRBV11-3 and TRBJ1-1; possible D gene TRBD1, 6 bases. V lost 1 base to trimming and J lost 1 base, with 10 bases between them. The CDR3 sequence is 15 residues long. Germline CDR1 reads SGHNT; CDR2 reads YENEEA. The CDR3: CASSLGGQGNTEAFF. In DNA, the CDR3 is TGTGCCAGCAGCTTAGGGGGGCAGGGGAACACTGAAGCTTTCTTT.

The rearrangement uses TRBV19 and TRBJ1-1, with D uncertain. V was pared by 1 base and J by 0 bases, with 6 bases between. CDR1 and CDR2 from the germline V gene are LNHDA and SQIVND (reference sequence). CDR3 length: 14 amino acids. Here the CDR3 DNA reads TGTGCCAGTAGTATAGTGGGCCTGAACACTGAAGCTTTCTTT. Amino acids: CASSIVGLNTEAFF.

J is TRBJ2-2 and V is TRBV18, with 7 bases lining up with TRBD1. Germline values: CDR1 KGHSH, CDR2 LQKENI. This CDR3 is built from 15 residues. With V trimmed by 6 bases and J by 2 bases, 6 bases remained unmatched. This chain's CDR3 is CASSAGTVNTGELFF. In nucleotides, the CDR3 is TGTGCCAGCTCCGCCGGGACAGTTAACACCGGGGAGCTGTTTTTT.

This clone was seen a few times. V usage is TRBV7-9 and J usage is TRBJ2-7, with D possibly being TRBD1 (6 bases). V was trimmed by 5 bases and J by 0 bases, leaving 17 bases between them. The CDR3 has 16 amino acids. Germline assignment: CDR1 SEHNR and CDR2 FQNEAQ (reference sequence). CDR3 coding DNA: TGTGCCAGCAGCCAAGACCCGGCACAGGGCTCCTACGAGCAGTACTTC. Protein sequence: CASSQDPAQGSYEQYF.

The chain links TRBV2 to TRBJ2-5; no firm D call. Per the germline V gene, CDR1 is SNHLY and CDR2 is FYNNEI. The CDR3 is 12 amino acids. V dropped 4 bases and J dropped 2 bases, with 5 bases sitting between them. The CDR3: CASSGLQETQYF. CDR3 nucleotides: TGTGCCAGCAGTGGGTTGCAAGAGACCCAGTACTTC.

The chain couples TRBV6-1 to TRBJ2-7, with a weak D call TRBD2 (6 bases). The germline V gene encodes CDR1 MNHNS and CDR2 SASEGT. V was trimmed by 6 bases and J by 6 bases, leaving 21 bases between them. The CDR3 totals 15 residues. CDR3: CASRTQWGDRGEQYF. The CDR3 coding sequence is TGTGCCAGCAGGACACAATGGGGGGATCGAGGCGAGCAGTACTTC.

The V gene is TRBV2, the J gene TRBJ2-5, with 10 nucleotides matching TRBD2. The CDR3 length is 15 residues. The trim removed 7 bases at V and 5 bases at J, leaving 10 bases unmatched. Germline V gene lookup returns CDR1 SNHLY and CDR2 FYNNEI. CDR3 sequence (DNA): TGTGCCAGCAAGGGAGATAGCGGGGGGAGGGAGACCCAGTACTTC. Protein: CASKGDSGGRETQYF.

This clone has a handful of counts. V gene TRBV6-1 combines with J gene TRBJ1-5; the match to TRBD1 covers 9 bases. The germline V gene encodes CDR1 MNHNS and CDR2 SASEGT. V gave up 10 bases and J gave up 7 bases; unmatched junction bases: 5. This CDR3 region has 12 residues. CDR3 nucleotides: TGTGCCACCTGGGGACAGGGCCAGCCCCAGCATTTT. Translated, it gives CATWGQGQPQHF.

This chain uses TRBV5-1 with TRBJ1-1; no clear D gene. CDR1 is SGHRS, CDR2 YFSETQ, per germline. Deletions cut 6 bases from V and 1 base from J, with 10 bases between. The CDR3 has 13 amino acids. In nucleotides, the CDR3 is TGCGCCAGCAAAGGAGGTTCGAACACTGAAGCTTTCTTT. Its translation is CASKGGSNTEAFF.

As to this clone: Other DNA sequences of this sample code for an identical CDR3. V gene TRBV2 combines with J gene TRBJ1-5, with D possibly matching TRBD1 (6 bases). V was trimmed by 4 bases and J by 3 bases, leaving 7 bases between them. The CDR3 loop spans 13 amino acids. Germline CDR1 reads SNHLY; CDR2 reads FYNNEI. This CDR3 is CASSGDNNQPQHF. The CDR3 DNA sequence: TGTGCCAGCAGTGGGGACAACAATCAGCCCCAGCATTTT.

The V call is TRBV7-6, the J call TRBJ1-2; 11 bases match TRBD1. There are 16 residues in the CDR3. The V segment lost 3 bases and the J segment 1 base; nucleotides outside the gene matches: 4. Per the germline V gene, CDR1 is SGHVS and CDR2 is FNYEAQ. For the CDR3, the DNA is TGTGCCAGCAGCTTGGGACAGGGGGTAGTTAACTATGGCTACACCTTC. Translation: CASSLGQGVVNYGYTF. Supplemented by reference TRBV7-6 and TRBJ1-2, the full variable domain reads GAGVSQSPRYKVTKRGQDVALRCDPISGHVSLYWYRQALGQGPEFLTYFNYEAQQDKSGLPNDRFSAERPEGSISTLTIQRTEQRDSAMYRCASSLGQGVVNYGYTFGSGTRLTVV.

This rearrangement joins TRBV28 to TRBJ1-6; 10 bases map to TRBD1. J was trimmed by 7 bases and V by 2 bases; bases with no gene match: 5. The germline CDR1 and CDR2 sequences are MDHEN and SYDVKM. This CDR3 contains 16 residues. The CDR3 region has the DNA TGTGCCAGCAGTTTAGGTCCGGGACAGGGGAATTCACCCCTCCACTTT. This translates into CASSLGPGQGNSPLHF.

V gene TRBV30 combines with J gene TRBJ1-2; TRBD1 aligns across 7 bases. This CDR3 is 14 amino acids long. Germline V gene data show CDR1 as GTSNPN and CDR2 as SVGIG (reference sequence). Trimming removed 1 base from V and 4 bases from J; junction bases left unmatched: 6. CDR3 sequence: CAWSEGQAIYGYTF. In DNA, the CDR3 is TGTGCCTGGAGTGAAGGACAGGCGATCTATGGCTACACCTTC.

As DNA, the CDR3 is TGTGCCAGCAGCCCCTTGGGGGGCCAAAGTTACGAGCAGTACTTC. Protein sequence: CASSPLGGQSYEQYF. This chain links TRBV14 with TRBJ2-7; D is possibly TRBD1 or TRBD2 (6 bases each). Germline CDR1 and CDR2: SGHDN and FVKESK. V lost 4 bases, J lost 4 bases, and 17 bases lay in between. CDR3 length equals 15 residues. Full variable domain (missing parts from reference TRBV14 and TRBJ2-7): EAGVTQFPSHSVIEKGQTVTLRCDPISGHDNLYWYRRVMGKEIKFLLHFVKESKQDESGMPNNRFLAERTGGTYSTLKVQPAELEDSGVYFCASSPLGGQSYEQYFGPGTRLTVT.

CDR3 DNA sequence: TGTGCCAGTAGTATAGGAGCAGGGAAGGAGAACACTGAAGCTTTCTTT. It is translated as CASSIGAGKENTEAFF. The chain recombines TRBV19 with TRBJ1-1; perhaps TRBD1 as D (5 bases). V was pared by 1 base and J by 1 base, with 13 bases between. The CDR3 runs 16 residues. Germline V gene sequence: CDR1 LNHDA, CDR2 SQIVND (reference sequence).

This clone appeared once. This chain uses TRBV7-9 with TRBJ2-7; no definite D call. In germline, CDR1 is SEHNR, CDR2 FQNEAQ (reference sequence). V shed 3 bases and J shed 2 bases, with 11 bases lying between them. CDR3 size: 14 residues. DNA for the CDR3: TGTGCCAGCAGCTTCGGATGGATTACCTACGAGCAGTACTTC. Protein sequence: CASSFGWITYEQYF.